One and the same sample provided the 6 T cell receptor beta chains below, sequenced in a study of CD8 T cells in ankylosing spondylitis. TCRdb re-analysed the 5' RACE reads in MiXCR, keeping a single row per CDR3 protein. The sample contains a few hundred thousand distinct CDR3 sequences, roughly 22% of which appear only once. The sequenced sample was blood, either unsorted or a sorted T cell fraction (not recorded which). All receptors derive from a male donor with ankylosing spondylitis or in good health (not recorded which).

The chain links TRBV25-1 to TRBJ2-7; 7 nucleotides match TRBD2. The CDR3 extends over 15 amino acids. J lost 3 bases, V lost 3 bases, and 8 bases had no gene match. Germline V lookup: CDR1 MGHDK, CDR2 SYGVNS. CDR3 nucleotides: TGTGCCAGCAGTGATCTTGGGGGGGAGATCTACGAGCAGTACTTC. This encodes CASSDLGGEIYEQYF.

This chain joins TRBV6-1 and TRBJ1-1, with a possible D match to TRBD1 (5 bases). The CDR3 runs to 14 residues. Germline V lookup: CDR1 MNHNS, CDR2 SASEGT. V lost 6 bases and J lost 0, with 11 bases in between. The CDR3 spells CASRRTTMNTEAFF. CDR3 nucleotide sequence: TGTGCCAGCAGGAGGACAACCATGAACACTGAAGCTTTCTTT.

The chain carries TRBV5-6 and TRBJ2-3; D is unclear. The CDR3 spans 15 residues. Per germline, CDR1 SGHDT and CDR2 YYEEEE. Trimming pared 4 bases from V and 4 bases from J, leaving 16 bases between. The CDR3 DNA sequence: TGTGCCAGCAGCCCCTCGGGTCCGTTCGCAGATACGCAGTATTTT. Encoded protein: CASSPSGPFADTQYF. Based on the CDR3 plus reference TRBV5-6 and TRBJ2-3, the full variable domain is DAGVTQSPTHLIKTRGQQVTLRCSPKSGHDTVSWYQQALGQGPQFIFQYYEEEERQRGNFPDRFSGHQFPNYSSELNVNALLLGDSALYLCASSPSGPFADTQYFGPGTRLTVL.

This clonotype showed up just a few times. Here the CDR3 reads CASSLALAPYNEQFF. As DNA, the CDR3 is TGTGCCAGCAGCTTGGCCCTAGCCCCCTACAATGAGCAGTTCTTC. V gene TRBV5-4 combines with J gene TRBJ2-1, with D perhaps matching TRBD2 (5 bases). The CDR3 is 15 residues long. Germline CDR1 and CDR2: SGHNT and YYREEE (reference sequence). With 0 bases removed from V and 2 bases from J, the gap between germline ends came to 9 bases.

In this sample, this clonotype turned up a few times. This CDR3 is CASSLESHRVDTIYF. The CDR3 nucleotides read TGTGCCAGCAGCTTAGAATCCCACAGGGTGGACACCATATATTTT. V gene TRBV11-2 combines with J gene TRBJ1-3; weak D call: TRBD1 (6 bases). Trimming removed 0 bases from V and 8 bases from J, with 14 bases in between. Germline loops: CDR1 SGHAT, CDR2 FQNNGV. This CDR3 has 15 residues.

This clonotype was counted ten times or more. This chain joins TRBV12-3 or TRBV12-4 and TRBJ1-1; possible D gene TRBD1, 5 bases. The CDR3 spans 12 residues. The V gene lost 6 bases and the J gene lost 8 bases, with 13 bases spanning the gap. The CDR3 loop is CASRDGTVEAFF. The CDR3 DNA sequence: TGTGCCAGCAGGGACGGGACTGTGGAAGCTTTCTTT.